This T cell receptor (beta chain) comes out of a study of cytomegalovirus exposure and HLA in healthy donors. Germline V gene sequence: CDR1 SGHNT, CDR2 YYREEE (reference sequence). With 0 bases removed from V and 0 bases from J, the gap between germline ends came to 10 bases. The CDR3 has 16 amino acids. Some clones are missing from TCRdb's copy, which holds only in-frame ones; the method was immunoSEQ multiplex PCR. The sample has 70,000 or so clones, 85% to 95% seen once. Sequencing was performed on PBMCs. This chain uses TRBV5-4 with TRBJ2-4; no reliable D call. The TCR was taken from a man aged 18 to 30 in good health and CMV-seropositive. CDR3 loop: CASSLGSVLAKNIQYF. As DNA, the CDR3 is TGTGCCAGCAGCTTGGGTTCAGTGCTAGCCAAAAACATTCAGTACTTC.